What follows are 30 T cell receptor beta chains derived from one specimen sequenced in a study of Graves' ophthalmopathy and Graves' hyperthyroidism (dated by TCRdb to 2017 to 2018). The sequencer listed for this sample is Illumina HiSeq 2000. For repertoire sequencing, the TCR beta CDR3 regions were amplified from RNA transcripts. A first-round RT-PCR used HTBI primers with the Qiagen OneStep RT-PCR kit, followed by a second-round multiplex PCR, size selection and purification. TCRdb's own reprocessing of the public reads used fastp at Q25 and MiXCR and kept productive beta chains. CDR3 protein duplicates are merged, each entry listing the most common genes and DNA. This sample comprises about 170,000 distinct CDR3 sequences, under 40% of them detected only once. Under 6.5% of the sample is in the top ten clones. Material for sequencing was peripheral blood. These receptors were obtained from a woman aged 40 to 50 with Graves' ophthalmopathy. Donor details come from another sample of the same person, matched by shared clones.

This clonotype has just a few counts. The rearrangement uses TRBV27 and TRBJ1-6; the D is unclear. The CDR3 extends over 13 amino acids. The V gene's germline CDR1 is MNHEY and CDR2 SMNVEV (reference sequence). Trimming left V 0 bases short and J 7 bases short, with 4 bases between. The CDR3 bases are TGTGCCAGCAGTTTATCGCGAAATTCACCCCTCCACTTT. Amino acid sequence: CASSLSRNSPLHF.

This clonotype was observed at least ten times. The chain carries TRBV27 and TRBJ2-7; 9 nucleotides agree with TRBD1. The CDR3 runs to 16 residues. Germline V gives CDR1 MNHEY, CDR2 SMNVEV (reference sequence). Losses at the gene ends were 6 bases for V and 5 bases for J; bases not matched to a gene: 14. CDR3 DNA: TGTGCCAGCAGACCTACCCGGGACAGGGAGTCCCACGAGCAGTACTTC. It translates to CASRPTRDRESHEQYF.

This clonotype has at least ten counts. The chain recombines TRBV28 with TRBJ1-5; D is unresolved. The germline gives CDR1 MDHEN, CDR2 SYDVKM. The V and J ends lost 3 bases and 3 bases respectively, with 9 bases between them. This CDR3 is built from 14 residues. The DNA of the CDR3 is TGTGCCAGCAGTTTTACGGGATTCAATCAGCCCCAGCATTTT. Translation: CASSFTGFNQPQHF.

CDR3: CAISEPIQGSTEAFF. The CDR3 DNA follows: TGTGCCATCAGTGAGCCAATACAGGGATCCACTGAAGCTTTCTTT. The chain links TRBV10-3 to TRBJ1-1; a possible D gene is TRBD1 (6 bases). Germline values: CDR1 ENHRY, CDR2 SYGVKD. The CDR3 loop spans 15 amino acids. Deletions cut 2 bases from V and 4 bases from J, with 14 bases between.

This clonotype was counted a single time. V and J are TRBV6-2 or TRBV6-3 and TRBJ1-1; unclear D gene. This CDR3 is built from 12 residues. The V end was cut by 6 bases, the J end by 5 bases, with 10 bases between. The germline V gene has CDR1 MNHEY and CDR2 SVGEGT. CDR3 coding DNA: TGTGCCAGCAGACCCACCCTTACTGAAGCTTTCTTT. Its protein is CASRPTLTEAFF.

The chain recombines TRBV28 with TRBJ1-1, with D perhaps matching TRBD1 (5 bases). The germline V gene encodes CDR1 MDHEN and CDR2 SYDVKM. The CDR3 consists of 15 residues. With 6 bases removed from V and 3 bases from J, the gap between germline ends came to 17 bases. Here the CDR3 DNA reads TGTGCCAGCAGGCTATCGACAGATTTGCACACTGAAGCTTTCTTT. It specifies CASRLSTDLHTEAFF.

This clonotype was counted many times. In nucleotides, the CDR3 is TGCGCCAGCAGCTTGGATCCAGTCCGATACGAGCAGTACTTC. As protein: CASSLDPVRYEQYF. The chain links TRBV5-1 to TRBJ2-7; D is uncertain. The CDR3 length is 14 residues. The germline V and J ends were trimmed by 0 bases and 4 bases, with 11 bases remaining between them. Germline CDR1 SGHRS, CDR2 YFSETQ.

CDR3 sequence reads: CASSYSASRGRIGELFF. The DNA of the CDR3 is TGTGCCAGCAGTTACTCGGCGAGCAGGGGGCGCATCGGGGAGCTGTTTTTT. The rearrangement uses TRBV6-5 and TRBJ2-2; 8 nucleotides line up with TRBD1. Germline-derived CDR1 and CDR2 are MNHEY and SVGAGI. V lost 0 bases to trimming and J lost 7 bases; unmatched junction nucleotides: 10. The CDR3 extends over 17 amino acids.

This clonotype was counted many times. This rearrangement joins TRBV28 to TRBJ2-5; TRBD2 matches at 7 bases. V lost 3 bases to trimming and J lost 2 bases; unmatched junction nucleotides: 6. Germline V gives CDR1 MDHEN, CDR2 SYDVKM. This CDR3 comprises 15 residues. The CDR3 DNA reads as TGTGCCAGCAGTTTGGCGGGAGTCCTTCAAGAGACCCAGTACTTC. The encoded protein is CASSLAGVLQETQYF.

This chain joins TRBV29-1 and TRBJ2-5, with a weak D call TRBD1 (5 bases). The V gene's germline CDR1 is SQVTM and CDR2 ANQGSEA. CDR3 length equals 14 residues. Trimming took off 7 bases at V and 2 bases at J, with 17 bases between the two ends. This CDR3 is CSADRQTVQETQYF. In DNA, the CDR3 is TGCAGCGCCGACCGACAGACAGTACAAGAGACCCAGTACTTC.

The CDR3, as DNA: TGTGCCAGCACCCCAGGGGGGGGGCCGAACACTGAAGCTTTCTTT. This gives the protein CASTPGGGPNTEAFF. This sequence joins TRBV28 and TRBJ1-1, with 7 bases matching TRBD1. CDR1 and CDR2 from the germline V gene are MDHEN and SYDVKM. V lost 7 bases and J lost 1; bases outside the gene matches: 9. The length of the CDR3 is 15 residues.

This clonotype was observed at least ten times. The chain carries TRBV9 and TRBJ1-1; tentatively, D is TRBD1 (6 bases). Trimming shortened V by 3 bases and J by 7 bases, and 10 bases separated the two germline ends. Germline assignment: CDR1 SGDLS and CDR2 YYNGEE. This CDR3 spans 12 amino acids. The CDR3 spells CASSAGTSEAFF. The CDR3 bases are TGTGCCAGCAGCGCCGGGACAAGTGAAGCTTTCTTT.

The CDR3: CSARNAPGGVLNSPLHF. CDR3 nucleotide sequence: TGCAGTGCTAGGAATGCCCCCGGTGGGGTATTAAATTCACCCCTCCACTTT. This chain joins TRBV20-1 and TRBJ1-6; D call uncertain. Germline V gives CDR1 DFQATT, CDR2 SNEGSKA (reference sequence). This CDR3 comprises 17 residues. With 3 bases removed from V and 7 bases from J, the gap between germline ends came to 22 bases.

This clonotype was counted between two and nine times. V usage is TRBV29-1 and J usage is TRBJ2-2; 9 positions agree with TRBD2. V lost 5 bases, J lost 5 bases, and 6 bases stayed unmatched. The CDR3 runs 14 residues. The V gene's germline CDR1 is SQVTM and CDR2 ANQGSEA. The CDR3 DNA reads as TGCAGCGTTCGGCCTAGCGGGATGACCGGGGAGCTGTTTTTT. It is translated as CSVRPSGMTGELFF.

V is TRBV12-3 or TRBV12-4 and J is TRBJ1-1; D ambiguous. The CDR3 length is 13 residues. Trimming took 6 bases from V and 4 from J, leaving 12 bases between them. In DNA form, the CDR3 reads TGTGCCAGCAGCCTTTCCACTGGCACTGAAGCTTTCTTT. Encoded protein: CASSLSTGTEAFF.

On this clonotype: At one boundary the junction diverges from the germline segment, which might be a read error. The V gene is TRBV6-1, the J gene TRBJ1-2, with TRBD1 matching over 7 bases. Per germline, CDR1 MNHNS and CDR2 SASEGT. This CDR3 spans 13 amino acids. CDR3 in DNA: TGTACCAGCACCAAACAGGGGACCTTAGGCTACACCTTC. Residues: CTSTKQGTLGYTF.

This clonotype was observed many times. The chain recombines TRBV6-5 with TRBJ2-7; D may correspond to TRBD1 or TRBD2 (5 bases each). V was clipped by 2 bases and J by 6 bases, with 11 bases between them. In germline, CDR1 is MNHEY, CDR2 SVGAGI. The CDR3 is 13 amino acids. The CDR3 loop is CASSYGPGLEQYF. The CDR3 DNA reads TGTGCCAGCAGTTACGGACCGGGGCTCGAGCAGTACTTC.

The CDR3 coding sequence is TGTGCCAGCAGCAAAATCAGGGTGCGTCAGCCCCAGCATTTT. Amino acid sequence: CASSKIRVRQPQHF. V usage is TRBV28 and J usage is TRBJ1-5; possibly TRBD1 for D (5 bases). CDR3 length equals 14 residues. Germline V lookup: CDR1 MDHEN, CDR2 SYDVKM. Trimming removed 6 bases from V and 6 bases from J, with 15 bases in between.

Ten or more counts support this clonotype. The rearrangement joins TRBV29-1 to TRBJ2-2, with a possible D match to TRBD2 (7 bases). Trimming took 4 bases from V and 6 from J, leaving 12 bases between them. The CDR3 runs to 13 residues. CDR1 is SQVTM and CDR2 is ANQGSEA in the germline V gene. CDR3 in DNA: TGCAGCGTTGTCTCGGGGGGCCCCGGGGAGCTGTTTTTT. It yields the protein CSVVSGGPGELFF.

As DNA, the CDR3 is TGTGCCAGCAGTTACTACACAGGGAGGAATCAGCCCCAGCATTTT. Amino acid sequence: CASSYYTGRNQPQHF. The rearrangement links TRBV6-2 or TRBV6-3 to TRBJ1-5, with a tentative D call TRBD1 (6 bases). The V end was cut by 1 base, the J end by 4 bases, with 11 bases between. The germline CDR1 and CDR2 sequences are MNHEY and SVGEGT. The CDR3 has 15 amino acids.

This clonotype has ten or more counts. The chain employs TRBV9 and TRBJ1-2; TRBD1 aligns across 9 bases. Germline-derived CDR1 and CDR2 are SGDLS and YYNGEE. The junction had 8 bases not matched to a gene; V was cut back by 3 bases and J by 5 bases. This CDR3 contains 15 residues. For the CDR3, the DNA is TGTGCCAGCAGCGGCGGGACAGGGAAAGGGTATGGCTACACCTTC. Protein sequence: CASSGGTGKGYGYTF.

This chain uses TRBV11-2 with TRBJ2-7; D might be TRBD1 or TRBD2, each matching 5 bases. Germline-derived CDR1 and CDR2 are SGHAT and FQNNGV. The CDR3 spans 15 residues. The V and J ends lost 5 bases and 6 bases respectively, with 20 bases between them. The CDR3 DNA is TGTGCCAGCAGCCCCCCGCAGGGCAGGGAGATCGAGCAGTACTTC. Its translation: CASSPPQGREIEQYF.

This clonotype was seen ten or more times. This chain joins TRBV5-1 and TRBJ1-1, with 7 bases that match TRBD1. Germline CDR1 SGHRS, CDR2 YFSETQ. The trim removed 7 bases at V and 3 bases at J, leaving 12 bases unmatched. This CDR3 spans 15 amino acids. The CDR3 sequence: CASRNRGSQDTEAFF. CDR3 bases: TGCGCCAGCCGGAACAGGGGTAGTCAGGACACTGAAGCTTTCTTT. The whole variable domain, remainder taken from reference TRBV5-1 and TRBJ1-1, is KAGVTQTPRYLIKTRGQQVTLSCSPISGHRSVSWYQQTPGQGLQFLFEYFSETQRNKGNFPGRFSGRQFSNSRSEMNVSTLELGDSALYLCASRNRGSQDTEAFFGQGTRLTVV.

The sample holds many counts of this clonotype. The gene calls are TRBV12-3 or TRBV12-4 and TRBJ2-7, with TRBD2 identical over 8 bases. The CDR3 runs 13 residues. J gave up 2 bases and V 4 bases, and 1 base lay outside the gene matches. CDR3 protein: CASSSGGPYEQYF. CDR3 bases: TGTGCCAGCAGTTCGGGGGGGCCCTACGAGCAGTACTTC.

This sequence joins TRBV6-1 and TRBJ2-7; a weak D match, TRBD2 (5 bases). CDR1 MNHNS and CDR2 SASEGT come from the germline V gene. The V end lost 2 bases, the J end lost 2 bases, and 10 bases lay between the germline ends. The CDR3 consists of 14 residues. The CDR3 here is CASSERGLAYEQYF. CDR3 coding DNA: TGTGCCAGCAGTGAACGGGGATTAGCCTACGAGCAGTACTTC.

This clonotype was seen ten or more times. The chain has TRBV5-1 and TRBJ2-7, with D unresolved. Trimming left V 0 bases short and J 0 bases short, with 4 bases between. Germline V gene sequence: CDR1 SGHRS, CDR2 YFSETQ. The CDR3 totals 13 residues. In DNA form, the CDR3 reads TGCGCCAGCAGCTTGGACTTCTCCTACGAGCAGTACTTC. Its protein is CASSLDFSYEQYF.

The chain recombines TRBV6-4 with TRBJ1-1; a possible D gene is TRBD1 (5 bases). CDR3 length: 14 amino acids. CDR1 is MRHNA and CDR2 is SNTAGT in the germline V gene. V gave up 5 bases and J gave up 5 bases, with 15 bases separating them. The CDR3 sequence: CASSYRRRETEAFF. The CDR3 DNA reads TGTGCCAGCAGTTACAGGCGCCGTGAAACTGAAGCTTTCTTT.

CDR3 amino acids: CASRPRTVLAKNIQYF. CDR3 in DNA: TGTGCCAGCCGCCCTCGGACCGTGCTAGCCAAAAACATTCAGTACTTC. The chain links TRBV27 to TRBJ2-4, with D unclear. The germline gives CDR1 MNHEY, CDR2 SMNVEV (reference sequence). V lost 8 bases and J 0 bases, leaving 17 bases between the germline ends. CDR3 length equals 16 residues.

The table lists this clonotype with many counts. The chain combines TRBV5-1 with TRBJ1-1, with 8 positions matching TRBD1. The J segment lost 4 bases and the V segment lost 4 bases, leaving 9 bases of the junction unmatched. This CDR3 region has 15 residues. Germline V gives CDR1 SGHRS, CDR2 YFSETQ. CDR3 loop: CASSPWSRGLTEAFF. CDR3 DNA sequence: TGCGCCAGCAGCCCGTGGAGCAGGGGGCTCACTGAAGCTTTCTTT.

This clonotype was seen repeatedly, ten times or more. The chain carries TRBV3-1 and TRBJ1-5; no clear D. The CDR3 sequence is 14 residues long. V was pared by 4 bases and J by 2 bases, with 9 bases between. Germline values: CDR1 LGHDT, CDR2 YNNKEL (reference sequence). The CDR3 coding sequence is TGTGCCAGCAGCCGCAGGCCGGGCAATCAGCCCCAGCATTTT. Translated: CASSRRPGNQPQHF. Using reference TRBV3-1 and TRBJ1-5 for the parts outside the CDR3, the full variable domain is DTAVSQTPKYLVTQMGNDKSIKCEQNLGHDTMYWYKQDSKKFLKIMFSYNNKELIINETVPNRFSPKSPDKAHLNLHINSLELGDSAVYFCASSRRPGNQPQHFGDGTRLSIL.